This T cell receptor (beta chain) was captured by sequencing in a study of T cell repertoires in aging, cancer and after chemotherapy. Germline lookup yields CDR1 SGHRS and CDR2 YFSETQ. Trimming removed 2 bases at V and 2 bases at J, with 8 bases between. This CDR3 region has 15 residues. Peripheral blood genomic DNA, not sorted cells or RNA, was the template. Multiplex touch-down PCR with TRB-A/B primers amplified rearranged V-D-J TRB sequences. Each CDR3 protein gets one entry after TCRdb re-called the multiplex PCR reads with MiXCR. The profile covers approximately 3,400 distinct CDR3 sequences, with 27% appearing a single time and 3.5% to 5% taken by the ten largest.

The source of this sequence is a human donor with a solid tumor. The V gene is TRBV5-1, the J gene TRBJ2-6; D is possibly TRBD1 (6 bases). Input material: blood. CDR3: CASSLTGTGANVLTF. In DNA form, the CDR3 reads TGCGCCAGCAGCTTAACAGGGACTGGGGCCAACGTCCTGACTTTC. The whole variable domain, filled in from reference TRBV5-1 and TRBJ2-6, reads KAGVTQTPRYLIKTRGQQVTLSCSPISGHRSVSWYQQTPGQGLQFLFEYFSETQRNKGNFPGRFSGRQFSNSRSEMNVSTLELGDSALYLCASSLTGTGANVLTFGAGSRLTVL.